The 21 T cell receptor beta chains below all came from one sample that was sequenced in a study of blood T cells in healthy people across ages. PCR was performed a second time for roughly 6 to 12 cycles using a sample-barcoded 5' primer and a J-beta primer mix. From the 5' RACE reads, TCRdb called clonotypes with MiXCR, one entry per CDR3 protein. The sample shows about a million distinct CDR3 sequences, 40% to 60% of them seen only once. The material sequenced was blood. The source is a man younger than 40 in good health.

The rearrangement links TRBV7-2 to TRBJ2-3; D not resolved. Trimming removed 5 bases from V and 5 bases from J, with 14 bases in between. CDR1 and CDR2 (germline): SGHTA, FQGNSA. The CDR3 runs to 14 residues. The chain's CDR3 is CASSTRILVDTQYF. CDR3 DNA sequence: TGTGCCAGCAGCACCAGGATCTTGGTAGATACGCAGTATTTT.

The chain recombines TRBV7-9 with TRBJ1-4; 12 bases match TRBD1. Germline CDR1 is SEHNR and CDR2 is FQNEAQ (reference sequence). The CDR3 is 15 residues long. The V gene end was trimmed by 5 bases and the J gene end by 9 bases; junction bases not matched to a gene: 7. DNA of the CDR3: TGTGCCAGCAGCCTAAGCGGGACAGGGGGCAAAAAACTGTTTTTT. Protein sequence: CASSLSGTGGKKLFF.

V usage is TRBV28 and J usage is TRBJ2-7; no reliable D call. The length of the CDR3 is 15 residues. The V gene lost 7 bases and the J gene lost 7 bases, with 23 bases spanning the gap. Germline CDR1 MDHEN, CDR2 SYDVKM. The CDR3 protein is CASTLANPSYNEQYF. As DNA, the CDR3 is TGTGCCAGCACCCTGGCGAACCCATCCTACAATGAGCAGTACTTC.

J is TRBJ2-2 and V is TRBV24-1; 9 bases align to TRBD1. With 4 bases clipped from V and 0 bases from J, the junction kept 5 bases outside the gene matches. Per the germline V gene, CDR1 is KGHDR and CDR2 is SFDVKD. The CDR3 runs to 17 residues. CDR3 in amino acids: CATSDTRTGANTGELFF. The DNA of the CDR3 is TGTGCCACCAGTGACACAAGGACAGGGGCGAACACCGGGGAGCTGTTTTTT.

The V gene is TRBV25-1, the J gene TRBJ2-5, with 8 bases identical to TRBD1. The ends lost 7 bases at V and 11 bases at J; junction bases unmatched: 18. This CDR3 spans 15 amino acids. Germline V gene lookup returns CDR1 MGHDK and CDR2 SYGVNS. In nucleotides, the CDR3 is TGTGCCAGCAAAGAGGACAGGGCCCATTTCAATGAGCAGTACTTC. Residues: CASKEDRAHFNEQYF.

This clonotype was observed a few times. V is TRBV30 and J is TRBJ2-7; 13 bases are shared with TRBD2. Germline V gives CDR1 GTSNPN, CDR2 SVGIG (reference sequence). The J segment lost 2 bases and the V segment lost 8 bases, leaving 0 bases of the junction unmatched. This CDR3 is 12 amino acids long. The DNA for the CDR3 is TGTGCCGGGACTAGCGGGACCTACGAGCAGTACTTC. It translates to CAGTSGTYEQYF. Full variable domain (outside the CDR3, taken from reference TRBV30 and TRBJ2-7): SQTIHQWPATLVQPVGSPLSLECTVEGTSNPNLYWYRQAAGRGLQLLFYSVGIGQISSEVPQNLSASRPQDRQFILSSKKLLLSDSGFYLCAGTSGTYEQYFGPGTRLTVT.

This clonotype has a handful of counts. The rearrangement uses TRBV10-3 and TRBJ1-4; 7 bases line up with TRBD1. This CDR3 comprises 14 residues. Unmatched junction bases numbered 9, after V lost 6 bases and J lost 8 bases. The germline V gene has CDR1 ENHRY and CDR2 SYGVKD. The CDR3 here is CAIRDRDRTEKLFF. CDR3 coding DNA: TGTGCCATCAGAGACCGGGACAGAACAGAAAAACTGTTTTTT.

The chain couples TRBV4-1 to TRBJ1-5; 11 nucleotides align to TRBD1. This CDR3 region has 15 residues. Germline loops: CDR1 MGHRA, CDR2 YSYEKL. With V trimmed by 1 base and J by 8 bases, 4 bases remained unmatched. Here the CDR3 reads CASSQGTGGREPQHF. Here the CDR3 DNA reads TGCGCCAGCAGCCAAGGGACAGGGGGCCGGGAGCCCCAGCATTTT.

J is TRBJ2-2 and V is TRBV12-3 or TRBV12-4, with D perhaps matching TRBD2 (5 bases). V was clipped by 7 bases and J by 0 bases, with 12 bases between them. The CDR3 loop spans 15 amino acids. Here the CDR3 DNA reads TGTGCCAGCATCGCGTGGAGGACGAACACCGGGGAGCTGTTTTTT. Protein sequence: CASIAWRTNTGELFF.

There are a few counts of this clonotype. This chain joins TRBV6-6 and TRBJ1-1, with unresolved D. Trimming cost V 3 bases and J 2 bases, with 16 bases left between them. Germline V CDR1 and CDR2: MNHNY, SVGAGI (reference sequence). This CDR3 has 16 residues. The CDR3 is CASSYPSFTLNTEAFF. In nucleotides, the CDR3 is TGTGCCAGCAGTTATCCCTCTTTCACATTAAACACTGAAGCTTTCTTT.

On this clonotype itself: One junction end disagrees with the germline gene, perhaps due to a read error. J is TRBJ2-3 and V is TRBV6-4; D remains ambiguous. From germline, CDR1 is MRHNA and CDR2 SNTAGT. The CDR3 totals 13 residues. The CDR3 region has the DNA TGTGTCAGCAGTGACTCGGGTTCAGATACGCAGTATTTT. It is translated as CVSSDSGSDTQYF.

This clonotype turned up a few times. CDR3 nucleotide sequence: TGCGCCAGCAGACCCGGGACTAGCCGCGAGACCCAGTACTTC. Translation gives CASRPGTSRETQYF. The rearrangement links TRBV5-1 to TRBJ2-5, with 9 bases lining up with TRBD2. The CDR3 is made up of 14 amino acids. Germline V gene sequence: CDR1 SGHRS, CDR2 YFSETQ. V shed 5 bases, J shed 5 bases, and the junction held 7 bases outside the gene matches.

The chain is built from TRBV29-1 and TRBJ2-1; 10 nucleotides match TRBD1. Germline V gene sequence: CDR1 SQVTM, CDR2 ANQGSEA. Germline trimming cut 4 bases from V and 6 bases from J; bases unmatched to any gene: 3. The CDR3 has 13 residues. The CDR3 region has the DNA TGCAGCGTTGCGGGACAGGGGACCAATGAGCAGTTCTTC. This translates into CSVAGQGTNEQFF.

The rearrangement uses TRBV28 and TRBJ1-5; a weak D match, TRBD1 (5 bases). This CDR3 has 14 residues. Germline assignment: CDR1 MDHEN and CDR2 SYDVKM. The ends were cut back, 8 bases at V and 7 bases at J, with 18 bases in the middle. The CDR3 loop reads CASRPVKGRQPQHF. The DNA of the CDR3 is TGTGCCAGCCGGCCCGTAAAGGGACGGCAGCCCCAGCATTTT.

The CDR3 spells CASSYRSRTGSSYNEQFF. CDR3 DNA sequence: TGTGCCAGCAGTTATCGATCGAGAACAGGGAGCTCCTACAATGAGCAGTTCTTC. The genes are TRBV6-5 and TRBJ2-1, with D perhaps TRBD1 (6 bases). The length of the CDR3 is 18 residues. With 3 bases removed from V and 0 bases from J, the gap between germline ends came to 18 bases. Germline assignment: CDR1 MNHEY and CDR2 SVGAGI.

The V call is TRBV4-2, the J call TRBJ2-1; D perhaps matches TRBD1 (5 bases). The germline V gene has CDR1 LGHNA and CDR2 YNFKEQ. V lost 0 bases and J lost 5, with 20 bases in between. The CDR3 consists of 18 residues. The CDR3 loop is CASSQDLQFGAPDNEQFF. The CDR3 nucleotides read TGTGCCAGCAGCCAAGATTTGCAGTTTGGGGCCCCGGACAATGAGCAGTTCTTC.

The chain joins TRBV5-1 to TRBJ1-4; TRBD1 might be the D (6 bases). V lost 4 bases, J lost 8 bases, and 18 bases lay in between. The CDR3 is 15 residues long. Germline values: CDR1 SGHRS, CDR2 YFSETQ. CDR3 nucleotides: TGCGCCAGCAGCCCCGGGGACAAGGTGGGAGAAAAACTGTTTTTT. Translation gives CASSPGDKVGEKLFF.

This clonotype was observed a few times. V usage is TRBV10-3 and J usage is TRBJ2-5; 9 positions agree with TRBD1. The CDR3 has 14 residues. CDR1 and CDR2 from the germline V gene are ENHRY and SYGVKD. V lost 5 bases to trimming and J lost 4 bases; unmatched junction nucleotides: 5. The CDR3, as DNA: TGTGCCATCAGTCGGACAGGGGAGGGAGAGACCCAGTACTTC. Protein product: CAISRTGEGETQYF.

This clonotype was detected ten times or more. V is TRBV10-3 and J is TRBJ2-7; unclear D gene. CDR3 length: 12 amino acids. Per the germline V gene, CDR1 is ENHRY and CDR2 is SYGVKD. V was pared by 0 bases and J by 2 bases, with 2 bases between. In DNA, the CDR3 is TGTGCCATCAGTGAGTCAACCTACGAGCAGTACTTC. Residues: CAISESTYEQYF.

This clonotype turned up a few times. V gene TRBV4-2 combines with J gene TRBJ2-3; TRBD1 is a possible D gene (6 bases). CDR1 and CDR2 from the germline V gene are LGHNA and YNFKEQ. The V end was cut by 4 bases, the J end by 5 bases, with 16 bases between. The CDR3 extends over 15 amino acids. The DNA for the CDR3 is TGTGCCAGCAGCCTCGGCTATTCAGGGGAAGATACGCAGTATTTT. This codes for CASSLGYSGEDTQYF.

This clonotype came up a few times. V is TRBV27 and J is TRBJ2-3; TRBD1 is a possible D gene (5 bases). V was shortened by 7 bases and J by 0 bases, with 14 bases between the two germline ends. CDR1 is MNHEY and CDR2 is SMNVEV in the germline V gene (reference sequence). This CDR3 is 15 amino acids long. CDR3 nucleotides: TGTGCCAGCATGGTATGGGGCGATAGCACAGATACGCAGTATTTT. As protein: CASMVWGDSTDTQYF.